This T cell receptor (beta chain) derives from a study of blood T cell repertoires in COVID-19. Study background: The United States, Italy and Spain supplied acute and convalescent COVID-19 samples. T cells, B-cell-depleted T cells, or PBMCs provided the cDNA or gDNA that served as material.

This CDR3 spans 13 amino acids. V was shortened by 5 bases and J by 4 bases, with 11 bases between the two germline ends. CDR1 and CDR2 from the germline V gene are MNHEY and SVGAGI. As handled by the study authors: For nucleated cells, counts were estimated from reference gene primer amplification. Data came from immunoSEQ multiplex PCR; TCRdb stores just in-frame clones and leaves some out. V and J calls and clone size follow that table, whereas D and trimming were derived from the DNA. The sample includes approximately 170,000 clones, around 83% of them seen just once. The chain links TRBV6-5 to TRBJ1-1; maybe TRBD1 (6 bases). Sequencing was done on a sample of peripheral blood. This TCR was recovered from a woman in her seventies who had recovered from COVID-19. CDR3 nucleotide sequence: TGTGCCAGCAGTAGGACAGTATCCACTGAAGCTTTCTTT. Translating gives CASSRTVSTEAFF.